This T cell receptor (beta chain) emerged from a study of T cells in Graves' hyperthyroidism and ophthalmopathy. About the study: Once the initial diagnosis was made, peripheral blood was obtained before any treatment.

The V end lost 2 bases, the J end lost 7 bases, and 11 bases lay between the germline ends. Germline-derived CDR1 and CDR2 are SQVTM and ANQGSEA. The CDR3 loop spans 12 amino acids. Newly diagnosed hyperthyroidism, duration under 2 months, in patients aged 18 to 65. Pregnant or lactating patients were excluded, as were those with uncontrolled infection or other autoimmune disease. This clonotype has only a few counts. TCR beta CDR3 region amplification was performed from RNA transcripts. The HTBI primer set served for first-round RT-PCR of the TCR CDR3. A single record per CDR3 protein comes from TCRdb applying MiXCR to the multiplex PCR reads. Seen here are more than 450,000 distinct CDR3 sequences, 12% to 15% observed once, and the top ten hold about 15%.

The sequence was obtained from a woman in her thirties or forties with Graves' hyperthyroidism. The chain carries TRBV29-1 and TRBJ1-1, with D maybe TRBD1 (6 bases). Sequencing was performed on blood. The CDR3 DNA reads TGCAGCGTTGAACAGGGGACATATGAAGCTTTCTTT. Its translation: CSVEQGTYEAFF.